This TCR beta chain was sequenced in a study of monozygotic twins with inflammatory bowel disease (dated 2019 in TCRdb). Broadly, across the study: The full study comprised some 30 monozygotic twin pairs: nine German pairs (four IBD-concordant, five IBD-discordant) and 19 IBD-discordant Danish pairs. The search for disease-associated traits relied mainly on comparing IBD patients with their genetically identical healthy co-twins within discordant pairs. Each individual had, on average, about 151 000 unique TCRalpha sequences and 181 000 unique TCRbeta sequences available for analysis. What the authors observed across the whole study: The analysis was unable to tell different T cell subtypes apart. A decrease in TCRbeta repertoire diversity, as measured by inverse Simpson index, was observed in IBD patients compared with their healthy co-twins. Fewer clonotypes were shared with other individuals by IBD patients than by healthy twins, most markedly in patients showing signs of disease activity. No single strong signal or clonotype linked to IBD turned up in the results, so the idea that one exists was not supported. No difference in repertoire similarity was observed between concordant and discordant twins, possibly owing to limited statistical power. Differing immunosuppressive treatments among patients may have added background noise and inter-individual variability to the repertoires.

The protocol used for the library was 5' RACE. For each TCR library, 3,500 to 4,000 ng of total RNA was used. For each sample, cDNA synthesis was carried out in eight separate reactions using SMARTScribe reverse transcriptase. During cDNA synthesis, template switching introduced unique molecular identifiers that contained a 6-nucleotide sample barcode. TCRalpha and TCRbeta cDNA was amplified by two nested PCRs of around 16 and 10 cycles, with bead purification after each PCR. Before amplification, the cDNA was both treated with uracil DNA-glycosylase and purified with the QIAquick PCR purification kit. The second PCR was the step at which Illumina TruSeq-compatible adapters and sample-specific barcodes were added. Library quality and concentration were assessed using TapeStation and Qubit, and about 5 ng of each library was pooled. Sequencing of pooled libraries was carried out on an Illumina HiSeq2500 single-index Rapid Run using 2 x 100 bp reads and custom sequencing primers. The study's own analysis went as follows. UMI-based consensus assembly with MiGEC version 1.2.6 was used to correct PCR and sequencing errors. MiXCR version 2.1.1 was used for V(D)J alignment, clonotype assembly and CDR3 extraction. Gene usage, clonotype sharing and MAIT/NKT TCR abundance were normalised by analysing the top 1000, 10 000 and 20 000 clonotypes per sample. After downsampling to 27 000 UMIs, diversity was calculated as the inverse Simpson index using the vegan R package. Paired Mann-Whitney U tests on discordant twin pairs were used, with Benjamini-Hochberg multiple-testing correction. Following reprocessing of the reads by TCRdb, the data hold one row per CDR3 protein sequence and no DNA is available. The V and J calls come from TCRdb's annotation, not from the publication. The sample table on file contains some 130,000 distinct CDR3 sequences. 1% to 1.5% of the sample comes from the top ten.

CDR1 MNHNS and CDR2 SASEGT were looked up in the germline V gene. The CDR3 runs 13 residues from the cysteine to the phenylalanine. No coding sequence is recorded. From each donor, an approximately 2.5 ml peripheral blood sample was drawn into PAXgene tubes and stored at -80 degrees C. Total RNA was isolated from whole blood with the PAXgene blood miRNA kit on an automated QIAcube, without T cell sorting. Peripheral blood from monozygotic twin pairs, either concordant or discordant for inflammatory bowel disease, underwent deep TCRalpha and TCRbeta repertoire profiling that used unique molecular barcoding. Smoking habits were recorded for all twin pairs, with individuals classified as current, former or never smokers. On this clonotype itself: There is no known antigen for this receptor.

The V gene is TRBV6-1 and the J gene is TRBJ2-7; TCRdb designates TRBD1, a call that cannot be tested without DNA. The specimen was blood. The TCR was taken from a human donor with ulcerative colitis or Crohn's disease, or a healthy co-twin of an affected twin (not recorded which). The CDR3 protein: CASSDRGAYEQYF.